The 27 T cell receptor beta chains below were found in one sample sequenced in a study of early T cells in non-severe SARS-CoV-2 infection. MiXCR, run by TCRdb on the 5' RACE reads, gives a single entry per CDR3 protein. The data contain tens of thousands of distinct CDR3 sequences, 10% of them singletons. Material for sequencing was whole blood. The receptors derive from an adult who was a healthcare worker with PCR-confirmed SARS-CoV-2 infection or an uninfected control (not recorded which).

This clonotype was counted only a few times. This chain joins TRBV10-3 and TRBJ2-2, with D perhaps given as TRBD1 or TRBD2 (5 bases each). V was shortened by 6 bases and J by 7 bases, with 18 bases between the two germline ends. CDR3 length equals 15 residues. CDR1 and CDR2 from the germline V gene are ENHRY and SYGVKD. The CDR3, as DNA: TGTGCCATCAGAAGAGGGACCATCCTCAGCGGGGAGCTGTTTTTT. This sequence encodes CAIRRGTILSGELFF.

This clonotype was counted ten times or more. The chain is built from TRBV20-1 and TRBJ2-1; perhaps TRBD2 as D (5 bases). The V and J ends lost 6 bases and 0 bases respectively, with 12 bases between them. This CDR3 contains 14 residues. Germline assignment: CDR1 DFQATT and CDR2 SNEGSKA (reference sequence). CDR3 in DNA: TGCAGTGCCCCGTGGAGGCGCTCCTACAATGAGCAGTTCTTC. Protein: CSAPWRRSYNEQFF.

CDR3 region: CASSVQGTSTEAFF. CDR3 nucleotide sequence: TGTGCCAGCAGTGTACAGGGGACTAGCACTGAAGCTTTCTTT. This chain connects TRBV2 to TRBJ1-1; 7 bases map to TRBD1. The CDR3 is 14 residues long. Trimming at V came to 4 bases and at J to 4 bases, leaving 6 bases not matched to a gene. Germline V gene lookup returns CDR1 SNHLY and CDR2 FYNNEI.

The gene calls are TRBV7-9 and TRBJ2-3; tentatively, D is TRBD1 (6 bases). Trimming pared 8 bases from V and 2 bases from J, leaving 8 bases between. Germline CDR1 is SEHNR and CDR2 is FQNEAQ (reference sequence). CDR3 length: 12 residues. CDR3 protein: CASDRFTDTQYF. The CDR3 bases are TGTGCCAGCGACAGGTTCACAGATACGCAGTATTTT.

The rearrangement uses TRBV5-1 and TRBJ2-7; TRBD1 might be the D (5 bases). V shed 5 bases and J shed 7 bases, with 22 bases lying between them. The CDR3 has 15 residues. The germline V gene encodes CDR1 SGHRS and CDR2 YFSETQ. The CDR3, as DNA: TGCGCCAGCAGGACCCTTCCCGCGACAGTGGTGGAGCAGTACTTC. It translates to CASRTLPATVVEQYF.

This clonotype has only a few counts. CDR3 protein: CASSYLPSGREEQFF. The CDR3 region has the DNA TGTGCCAGCAGTTACCTCCCTAGCGGGAGAGAGGAGCAGTTCTTC. This rearrangement joins TRBV6-2 or TRBV6-3 to TRBJ2-1, with 10 positions matching TRBD2. Unmatched junction bases numbered 8, after V lost 2 bases and J lost 10 bases. CDR1 and CDR2 from the germline V gene are MNHEY and SVGEGT. The CDR3 loop spans 15 amino acids.

This clonotype was observed a handful of times. The rearrangement uses TRBV11-3 and TRBJ2-1, with TRBD1 matching over 10 bases. This CDR3 is 20 amino acids long. Trimming took 5 bases from V and 7 from J; bases not matched to a gene: 23. Germline lookup yields CDR1 SGHNT and CDR2 YENEEA. In DNA form, the CDR3 reads TGTGCCAGCAGCCTCCCCGGGACAGGGGTACTACCCGCCCATATGAATGAGCAGTTCTTC. It is translated as CASSLPGTGVLPAHMNEQFF.

The V call is TRBV29-1, the J call TRBJ2-3; 12 bases line up with TRBD2. The CDR3 is made up of 15 amino acids. V shed 2 bases, J shed 4 bases, and the junction held 4 bases outside the gene matches. Looked up from germline, CDR1 is SQVTM and CDR2 is ANQGSEA. The CDR3 spells CSVERLAGDADTQYF. The CDR3 DNA sequence: TGCAGCGTTGAAAGACTAGCGGGGGACGCAGATACGCAGTATTTT.

The rearrangement links TRBV4-1 to TRBJ1-1; possible D gene TRBD1, 6 bases. CDR3 length equals 13 residues. V gave up 6 bases and J gave up 12 bases, with 20 bases separating them. The germline V gene encodes CDR1 MGHRA and CDR2 YSYEKL. The CDR3 protein is CASRFSPGGLTFF. CDR3 coding DNA: TGCGCCAGCAGATTCAGCCCGGGGGGCCTCACTTTCTTT.

This clonotype was recorded at least ten times. This chain uses TRBV24-1 with TRBJ2-1; D might be TRBD2 (5 bases). The germline V gene encodes CDR1 KGHDR and CDR2 SFDVKD. CDR3 length: 14 amino acids. V lost 5 bases, J lost 8 bases, and 15 bases lay in between. The DNA of the CDR3 is TGTGCCACCAGTGTTGGCGGGCCAGTCGATGAGCAGTTCTTC. Translating gives CATSVGGPVDEQFF.

The J gene is TRBJ2-3, the V gene TRBV29-1; tentatively, D is TRBD1 (5 bases). Germline loops: CDR1 SQVTM, CDR2 ANQGSEA. V was pared by 4 bases and J by 3 bases, with 11 bases between. The CDR3 length is 13 residues. The CDR3 nucleotides read TGCAGCGTTGTTGGCAGGGCAACAGATACGCAGTATTTT. This gives the protein CSVVGRATDTQYF.

The CDR3 DNA sequence: TGTGCCAGCAGCCCCATGGACAGGGACACTGAAGCTTTCTTT. This codes for CASSPMDRDTEAFF. This sequence joins TRBV3-1 and TRBJ1-1; 8 bases align to TRBD1. The CDR3 spans 14 residues. Germline loops: CDR1 LGHDT, CDR2 YNNKEL (reference sequence). With 4 bases clipped from V and 3 bases from J, the junction kept 4 bases outside the gene matches.

This clonotype appeared many times. V and J are TRBV12-3 or TRBV12-4 and TRBJ1-4; D might be TRBD1 (5 bases). This CDR3 is built from 13 residues. Trimming left V 2 bases short and J 7 bases short, with 8 bases between. CDR3: CASSLSRGEKLFF. In DNA form, the CDR3 reads TGTGCCAGCAGTTTATCTAGGGGTGAAAAACTGTTTTTT.

This clonotype was counted ten times or more. The chain employs TRBV6-5 and TRBJ2-1; D unclear. Germline assignment: CDR1 MNHEY and CDR2 SVGAGI. This CDR3 has 11 residues. Trimming removed 6 bases at V and 7 bases at J, with 7 bases between. The CDR3: CASRSRNEQFF. The CDR3 nucleotides are TGTGCCAGCAGGTCGCGGAATGAGCAGTTCTTC.

The sample holds a few counts of this clonotype. This chain connects TRBV4-1 to TRBJ2-5; 9 positions agree with TRBD1. Germline-derived CDR1 and CDR2 are MGHRA and YSYEKL. After removal of 4 bases from V and 6 bases from J, the junction contained 12 bases not matched to a gene. The CDR3 has 16 residues. CDR3 DNA sequence: TGCGCCAGCAGCCCCTTTGGGAGGACAGGGGAGAAGACCCAGTACTTC. Translated: CASSPFGRTGEKTQYF.

In this sample, this clonotype turned up a few times. The V call is TRBV7-2, the J call TRBJ2-3; weak D call: TRBD2 (6 bases). Germline CDR1 SGHTA, CDR2 FQGNSA. This CDR3 contains 15 residues. With 6 bases removed from V and 9 bases from J, the gap between germline ends came to 22 bases. The CDR3 DNA follows: TGTGCCAGCAGTAGCCAAATGGGGACTGCCGCGACGCAGTATTTT. This encodes CASSSQMGTAATQYF.

The sample holds many counts of this clonotype. The rearrangement joins TRBV7-8 to TRBJ2-3; 7 nucleotides agree with TRBD2. The CDR3 covers 14 residues. Losses at the gene ends were 5 bases for V and 0 bases for J; bases not matched to a gene: 2. CDR1 and CDR2 (germline): SGHVS, FQNEAQ. The DNA of the CDR3 is TGTGCCAGCAGCCTTAGCGGGAGCACAGATACGCAGTATTTT. This translates into CASSLSGSTDTQYF. Variable domain in full (rest from reference TRBV7-8 and TRBJ2-3): GAGVSQSPRYKVAKRGQDVALRCDPISGHVSLFWYQQALGQGPEFLTYFQNEAQLDKSGLPSDRFFAERPEGSVSTLKIQRTQQEDSAVYLCASSLSGSTDTQYFGPGTRLTVL.

At least ten counts were recorded for this clonotype. This rearrangement joins TRBV6-6 to TRBJ2-1, with 8 nucleotides matching TRBD2. The CDR3 spans 16 residues. Germline lookup yields CDR1 MNHNY and CDR2 SVGAGI (reference sequence). V shed 7 bases, J shed 7 bases, and the junction held 15 bases outside the gene matches. The CDR3 DNA is TGTGCCAGCACCACGAGGCGGGAGGCCACGATGAATGAGCAGTTCTTC. Its protein is CASTTRREATMNEQFF.

This clonotype turned up a few times. This chain uses TRBV29-1 with TRBJ1-1; no clear D. Germline-derived CDR1 and CDR2 are SQVTM and ANQGSEA. V was shortened by 0 bases and J by 3 bases, with 8 bases between the two germline ends. This CDR3 comprises 13 residues. CDR3 loop: CSVEDLADTEAFF. DNA for the CDR3: TGCAGCGTTGAAGATCTAGCGGACACTGAAGCTTTCTTT.

This clonotype was found many times. V is TRBV7-2 and J is TRBJ1-3; D remains ambiguous. This CDR3 contains 17 residues. Deletions cut 5 bases from V and 4 bases from J, with 21 bases between. In germline, CDR1 is SGHTA, CDR2 FQGNSA. The CDR3 nucleotides are TGTGCCAGCAGCCCAGACCCCCTGGGTAGATCGGGAAACACCATATATTTT. This gives the protein CASSPDPLGRSGNTIYF. Based on the CDR3 plus reference TRBV7-2 and TRBJ1-3, the full variable domain is GAGVSQSPSNKVTEKGKDVELRCDPISGHTALYWYRQSLGQGLEFLIYFQGNSAPDKSGLPSDRFSAERTGGSVSTLTIQRTQQEDSAVYLCASSPDPLGRSGNTIYFGEGSWLTVV.

This clonotype has only a few counts. This sequence joins TRBV6-2 or TRBV6-3 and TRBJ2-2; 9 bases line up with TRBD2. Per the germline V gene, CDR1 is MNHEY and CDR2 is SVGEGT. Germline trimming cut 5 bases from V and 5 bases from J; bases unmatched to any gene: 6. The CDR3 runs to 15 residues. Here the CDR3 reads CASSSTGLATGELFF. The CDR3 nucleotides read TGTGCCAGCAGTAGCACCGGACTAGCGACCGGGGAGCTGTTTTTT.

This clonotype was recorded at least ten times. V is TRBV21-1 and J is TRBJ2-2. TRBV21-1 is described as a pseudogene. The CDR3 totals 15 residues. This CDR3 reads CASSIGVENTGELFF. CDR3 DNA: TGTGCCAGCAGTATCGGGGTAGAGAACACCGGGGAGCTGTTTTTT.

This clonotype was picked up one time. This chain uses TRBV10-2 with TRBJ2-5; no firm D call. The germline V gene has CDR1 WSHSY and CDR2 SAAADI. V shed 2 bases and J shed 3 bases, with 10 bases lying between them. The CDR3 spans 14 residues. The CDR3 sequence: CASSEGPSEETQYF. The CDR3 DNA sequence: TGCGCCAGCAGTGAGGGACCGAGCGAAGAGACCCAGTACTTC.

This clonotype was seen ten or more times. This chain uses TRBV12-3 or TRBV12-4 with TRBJ2-1; 7 bases are a match to TRBD1. CDR3 length: 13 amino acids. Trimming cost V 5 bases and J 7 bases; bases outside gene matches: 5. The DNA of the CDR3 is TGTGCCAGCAGTGGGACAGCGTGGAATGAGCAGTTCTTC. Translation: CASSGTAWNEQFF.

The chain carries TRBV7-9 and TRBJ1-6; no reliable D call. The CDR3 runs 16 residues. V was shortened by 5 bases and J by 7 bases, with 18 bases between the two germline ends. CDR1 is SEHNR and CDR2 is FQNEAQ in the germline V gene (reference sequence). Here the CDR3 DNA reads TGTGCCAGCAGCCCCTATATATCTTACGAGAATTCACCCCTCCACTTT. It specifies CASSPYISYENSPLHF.

This clonotype was detected many times. The V call is TRBV19, the J call TRBJ2-5; D could derive from TRBD1 or TRBD2 (5 bases each). Trimming shortened V by 6 bases and J by 4 bases, and 12 bases separated the two germline ends. The CDR3 spans 13 residues. Germline CDR1 LNHDA, CDR2 SQIVND (reference sequence). The CDR3 loop reads CASSQLGTETQYF. The CDR3 DNA sequence: TGTGCCAGTAGCCAACTAGGGACAGAGACCCAGTACTTC.

This clonotype was observed a few times. The rearrangement links TRBV15 to TRBJ1-2, with a tentative D call TRBD1 (6 bases). The germline V gene has CDR1 LNHNV and CDR2 YYDKDF (reference sequence). The CDR3 totals 13 residues. Trimming cost V 3 bases and J 5 bases, with 10 bases left between them. The CDR3 loop reads CATSSRQDYGYTF. In DNA, the CDR3 is TGTGCCACCAGCAGCCGACAGGATTATGGCTACACCTTC.